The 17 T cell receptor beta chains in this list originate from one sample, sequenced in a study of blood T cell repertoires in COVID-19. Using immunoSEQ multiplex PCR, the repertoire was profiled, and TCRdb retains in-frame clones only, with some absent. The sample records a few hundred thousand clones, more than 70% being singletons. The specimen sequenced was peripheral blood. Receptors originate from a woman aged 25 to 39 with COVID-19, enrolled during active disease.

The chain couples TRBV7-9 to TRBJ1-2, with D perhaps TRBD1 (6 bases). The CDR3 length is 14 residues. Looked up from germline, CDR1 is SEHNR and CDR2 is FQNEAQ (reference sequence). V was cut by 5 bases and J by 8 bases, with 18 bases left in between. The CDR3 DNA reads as TGTGCCAGCAGCCGAACGACAGGAATTTACGGCTACACCTTC. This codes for CASSRTTGIYGYTF.

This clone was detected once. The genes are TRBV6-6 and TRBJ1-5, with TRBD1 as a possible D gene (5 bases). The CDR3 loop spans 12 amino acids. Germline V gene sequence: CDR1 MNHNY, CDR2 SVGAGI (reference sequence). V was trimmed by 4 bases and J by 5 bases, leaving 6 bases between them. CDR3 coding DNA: TGTGCCAGCAGTTGGGGGGATCAGCCCCAGCATTTT. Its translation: CASSWGDQPQHF.

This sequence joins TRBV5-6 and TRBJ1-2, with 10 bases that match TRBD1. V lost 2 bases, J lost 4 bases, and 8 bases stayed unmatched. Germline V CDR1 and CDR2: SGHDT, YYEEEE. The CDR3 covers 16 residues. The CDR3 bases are TGTGCCAGCAGCTTCCTAGGGACAGGGGTTCGCTATGGCTACACCTTC. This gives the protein CASSFLGTGVRYGYTF.

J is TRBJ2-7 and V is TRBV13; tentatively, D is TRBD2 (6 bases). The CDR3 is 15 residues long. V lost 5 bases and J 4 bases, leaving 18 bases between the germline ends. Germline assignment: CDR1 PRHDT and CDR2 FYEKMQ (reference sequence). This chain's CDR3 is CASSETGTPEYEQYF. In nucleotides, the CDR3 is TGTGCCAGCAGCGAAACCGGGACTCCTGAATACGAGCAGTACTTC.

CDR3 coding DNA: TGTGCCAGCAGCTGGGCGGCAGGGGTCGTCGATGGCTACACCTTC. Amino acids: CASSWAAGVVDGYTF. This sequence joins TRBV5-8 and TRBJ1-2, with a weak D call TRBD1 (6 bases). Trimming took off 3 bases at V and 6 bases at J, with 18 bases between the two ends. The CDR3 covers 15 residues. The V gene's germline CDR1 is SGHTS and CDR2 YDEGEE.

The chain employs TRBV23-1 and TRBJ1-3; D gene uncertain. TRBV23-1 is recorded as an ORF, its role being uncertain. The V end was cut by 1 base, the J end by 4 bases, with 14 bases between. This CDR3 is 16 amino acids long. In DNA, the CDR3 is TGCGCCAGCAGTCAATTTTCGGCCGGGAGGGGAAACACCATATATTTT. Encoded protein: CASSQFSAGRGNTIYF.

The CDR3 here is CASRLPKGAGDEAFF. The CDR3 DNA follows: TGTGCCAGTAGGCTTCCTAAGGGGGCCGGGGATGAAGCTTTCTTT. The V and J genes are TRBV19 and TRBJ1-1; 7 positions match TRBD1. Trimming cost V 6 bases and J 7 bases; bases outside gene matches: 14. The CDR3 sequence is 15 residues long. The germline V gene has CDR1 LNHDA and CDR2 SQIVND (reference sequence). The full variable domain, rest sourced from reference TRBV19 and TRBJ1-1, is DGGITQSPKYLFRKEGQNVTLSCEQNLNHDAMYWYRQDPGQGLRLIYYSQIVNDFQKGDIAEGYSVSREKKESFPLTVTSAQKNPTAFYLCASRLPKGAGDEAFFGQGTRLTVV.

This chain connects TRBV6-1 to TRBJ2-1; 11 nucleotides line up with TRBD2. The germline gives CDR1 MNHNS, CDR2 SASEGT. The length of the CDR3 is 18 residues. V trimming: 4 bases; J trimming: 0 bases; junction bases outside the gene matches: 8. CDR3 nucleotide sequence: TGTGCCAGCAGTGGACTTCTAGCGGGGGGAACCTCCTACAATGAGCAGTTCTTC. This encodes CASSGLLAGGTSYNEQFF.

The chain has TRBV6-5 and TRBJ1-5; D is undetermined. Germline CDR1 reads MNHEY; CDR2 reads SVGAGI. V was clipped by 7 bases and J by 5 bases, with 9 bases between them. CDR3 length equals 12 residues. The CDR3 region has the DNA TGTGCCAGCACCAACAGATATCAGCCCCAGCATTTT. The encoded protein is CASTNRYQPQHF.

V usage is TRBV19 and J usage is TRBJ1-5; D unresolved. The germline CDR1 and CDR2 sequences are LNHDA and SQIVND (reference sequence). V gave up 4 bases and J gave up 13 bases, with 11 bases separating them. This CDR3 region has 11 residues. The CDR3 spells CASSSPTIQHF. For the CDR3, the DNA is TGTGCCAGTAGTAGTCCCACAATTCAGCATTTT.

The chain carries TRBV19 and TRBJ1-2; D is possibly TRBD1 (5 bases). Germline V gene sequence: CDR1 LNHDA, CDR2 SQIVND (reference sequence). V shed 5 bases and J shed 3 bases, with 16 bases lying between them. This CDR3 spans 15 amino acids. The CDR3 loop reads CASSPTAGLYYGYTF. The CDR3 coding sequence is TGTGCCAGTAGTCCTACGGCAGGGCTATACTATGGCTACACCTTC.

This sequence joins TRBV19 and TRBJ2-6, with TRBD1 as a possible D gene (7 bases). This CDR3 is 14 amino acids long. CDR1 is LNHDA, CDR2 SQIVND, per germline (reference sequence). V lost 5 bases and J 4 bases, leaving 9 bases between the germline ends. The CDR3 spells CASSAGQGANVLTF. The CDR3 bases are TGTGCCAGTAGTGCGGGACAGGGGGCCAACGTCCTGACTTTC.

CDR3 amino acids: CASSYGGEIYEQYV. The CDR3 coding sequence is TGTGCCAGCAGTTACGGAGGGGAGATCTACGAGCAGTACGTC. The chain recombines TRBV6-5 with TRBJ2-7; D is possibly TRBD2 (6 bases). This CDR3 spans 14 amino acids. Germline CDR1 and CDR2: MNHEY and SVGAGI. Trimming removed 2 bases from V and 3 bases from J, with 11 bases in between.

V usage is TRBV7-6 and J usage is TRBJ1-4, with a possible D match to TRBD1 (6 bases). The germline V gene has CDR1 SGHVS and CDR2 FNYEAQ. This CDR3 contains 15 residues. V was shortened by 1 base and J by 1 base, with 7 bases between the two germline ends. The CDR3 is CASSLEQGTNEKLFF. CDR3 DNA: TGTGCCAGCAGCTTAGAACAGGGAACTAATGAAAAACTGTTTTTT.

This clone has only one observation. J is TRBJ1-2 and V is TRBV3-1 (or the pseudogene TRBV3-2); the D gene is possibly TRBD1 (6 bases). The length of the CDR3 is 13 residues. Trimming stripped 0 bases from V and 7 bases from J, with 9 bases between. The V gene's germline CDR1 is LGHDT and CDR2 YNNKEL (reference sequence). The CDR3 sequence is CASSQDTRGGYTF. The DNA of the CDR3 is TGTGCCAGCAGCCAAGATACCAGGGGTGGCTACACCTTC.

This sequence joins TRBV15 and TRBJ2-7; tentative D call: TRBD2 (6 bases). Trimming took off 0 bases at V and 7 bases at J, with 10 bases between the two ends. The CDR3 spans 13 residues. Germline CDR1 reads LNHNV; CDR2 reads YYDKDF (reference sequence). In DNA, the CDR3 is TGTGCCACCAGCAGAGACGTGGAGGGGGAGCAGTACGTC. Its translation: CATSRDVEGEQYV.

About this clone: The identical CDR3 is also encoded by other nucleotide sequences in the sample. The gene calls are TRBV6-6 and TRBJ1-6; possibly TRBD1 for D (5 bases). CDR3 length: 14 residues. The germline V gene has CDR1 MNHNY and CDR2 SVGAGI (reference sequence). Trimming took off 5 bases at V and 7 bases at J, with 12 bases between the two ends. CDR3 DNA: TGTGCCAGCAGTCCGGGGAGGGGCAATTCACCCCTCCACTTT. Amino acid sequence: CASSPGRGNSPLHF.